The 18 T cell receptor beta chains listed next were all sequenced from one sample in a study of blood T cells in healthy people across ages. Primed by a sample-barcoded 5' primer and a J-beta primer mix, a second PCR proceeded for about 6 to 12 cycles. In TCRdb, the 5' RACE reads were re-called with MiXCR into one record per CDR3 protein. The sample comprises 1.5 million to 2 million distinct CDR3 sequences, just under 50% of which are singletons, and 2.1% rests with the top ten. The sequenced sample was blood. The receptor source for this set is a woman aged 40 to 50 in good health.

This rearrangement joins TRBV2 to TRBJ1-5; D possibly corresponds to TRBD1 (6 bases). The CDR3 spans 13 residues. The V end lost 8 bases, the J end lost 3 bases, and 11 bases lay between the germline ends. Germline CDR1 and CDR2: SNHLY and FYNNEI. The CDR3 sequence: CASHGQYNQPQHF. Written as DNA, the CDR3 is TGTGCCAGCCATGGACAGTACAATCAGCCCCAGCATTTT.

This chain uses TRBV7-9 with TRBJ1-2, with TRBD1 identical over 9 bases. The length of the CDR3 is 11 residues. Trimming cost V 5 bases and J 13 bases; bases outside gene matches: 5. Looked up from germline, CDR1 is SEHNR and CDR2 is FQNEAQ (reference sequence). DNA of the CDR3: TGTGCCAGCAGCCTTCGACAGGGGGGCACCTTC. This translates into CASSLRQGGTF.

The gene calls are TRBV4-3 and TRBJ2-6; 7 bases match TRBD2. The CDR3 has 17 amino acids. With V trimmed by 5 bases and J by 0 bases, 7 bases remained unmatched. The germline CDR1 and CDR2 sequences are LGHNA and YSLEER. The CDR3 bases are TGCGCCAGCAGCTACAACCCGGGGGGCTCTGGGGCCAACGTCCTGACTTTC. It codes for CASSYNPGGSGANVLTF.

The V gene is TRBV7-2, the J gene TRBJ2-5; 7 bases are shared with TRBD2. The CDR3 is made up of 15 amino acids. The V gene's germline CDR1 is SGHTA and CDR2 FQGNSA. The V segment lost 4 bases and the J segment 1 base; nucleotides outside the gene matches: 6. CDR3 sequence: CASSWRGTVQETQYF. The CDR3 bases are TGTGCCAGCAGCTGGCGGGGGACCGTCCAAGAGACCCAGTACTTC.

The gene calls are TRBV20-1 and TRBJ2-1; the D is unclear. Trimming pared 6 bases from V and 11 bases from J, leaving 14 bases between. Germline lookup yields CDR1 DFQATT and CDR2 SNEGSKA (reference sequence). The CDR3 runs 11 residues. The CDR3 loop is CSATPGTQQFF. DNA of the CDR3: TGCAGTGCCACACCTGGAACACAGCAGTTCTTC.

CDR3 sequence reads: CSAQGLAGGYTDTQYF. The CDR3 nucleotides read TGCAGTGCTCAGGGACTAGCGGGGGGGTACACAGATACGCAGTATTTT. The chain has TRBV20-1 and TRBJ2-3, with TRBD2 matching over 16 bases. This CDR3 has 16 amino acids. CDR1 and CDR2 (germline): DFQATT, SNEGSKA (reference sequence). J was trimmed by 2 bases and V by 5 bases; bases with no gene match: 4.

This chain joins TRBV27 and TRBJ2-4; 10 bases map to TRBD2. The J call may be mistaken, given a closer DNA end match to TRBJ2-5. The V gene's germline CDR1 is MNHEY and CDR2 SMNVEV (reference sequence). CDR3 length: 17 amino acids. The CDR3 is CASSPFGLAGEKETQYF. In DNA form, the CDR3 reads TGTGCCAGCAGTCCCTTCGGGCTAGCGGGGGAAAAAGAGACCCAGTACTTC.

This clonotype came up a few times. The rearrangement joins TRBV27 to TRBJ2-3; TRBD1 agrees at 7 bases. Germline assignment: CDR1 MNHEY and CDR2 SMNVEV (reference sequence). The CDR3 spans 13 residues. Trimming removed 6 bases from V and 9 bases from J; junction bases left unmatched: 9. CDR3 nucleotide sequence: TGTGCCAGCAGGGGAAGACAGGGATGGACGCAGTATTTT. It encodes CASRGRQGWTQYF.

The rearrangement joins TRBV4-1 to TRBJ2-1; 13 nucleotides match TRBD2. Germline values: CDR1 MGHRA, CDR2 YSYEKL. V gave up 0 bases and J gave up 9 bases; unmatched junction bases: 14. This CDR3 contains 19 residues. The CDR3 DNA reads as TGCGCCAGCAGCCAAGAAACTAGCGGGGGGGCCCCTGGATTTCGTGAGCAGTTCTTC. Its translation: CASSQETSGGAPGFREQFF.

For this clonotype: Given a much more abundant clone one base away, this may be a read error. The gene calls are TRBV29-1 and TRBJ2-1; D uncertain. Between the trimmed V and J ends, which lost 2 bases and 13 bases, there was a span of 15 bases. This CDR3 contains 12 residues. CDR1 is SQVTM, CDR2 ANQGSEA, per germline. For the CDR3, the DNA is TGCAGCGTTGAAACCGGACGAGAGACCCAGTTCTTC. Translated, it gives CSVETGRETQFF.

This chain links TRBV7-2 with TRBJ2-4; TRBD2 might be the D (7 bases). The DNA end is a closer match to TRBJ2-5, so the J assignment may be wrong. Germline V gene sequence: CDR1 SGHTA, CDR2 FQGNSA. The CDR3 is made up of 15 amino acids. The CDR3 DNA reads TGTGCCAGCAGGATAGGAGGGGGGGCCGGAGAGACCCAGTACTTC. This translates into CASRIGGGAGETQYF.

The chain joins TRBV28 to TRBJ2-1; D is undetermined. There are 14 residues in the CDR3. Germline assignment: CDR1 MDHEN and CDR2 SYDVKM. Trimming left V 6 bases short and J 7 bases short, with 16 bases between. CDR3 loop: CASSPQNQRNEQFF. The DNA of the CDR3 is TGTGCCAGCAGCCCCCAGAACCAGAGGAATGAGCAGTTCTTC.

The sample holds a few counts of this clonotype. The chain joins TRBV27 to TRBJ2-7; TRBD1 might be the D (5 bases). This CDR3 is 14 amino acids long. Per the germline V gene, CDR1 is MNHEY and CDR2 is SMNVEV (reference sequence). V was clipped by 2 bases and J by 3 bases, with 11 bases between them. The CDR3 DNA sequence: TGTGCCAGCAGTTTAAGTGCAGGGAACTACGAGCAGTACTTC. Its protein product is CASSLSAGNYEQYF.

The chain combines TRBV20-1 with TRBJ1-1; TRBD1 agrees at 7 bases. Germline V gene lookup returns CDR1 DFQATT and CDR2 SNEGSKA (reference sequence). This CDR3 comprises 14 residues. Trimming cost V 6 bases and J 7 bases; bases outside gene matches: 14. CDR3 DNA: TGCAGTGCGGCCGACAGGGCCCAGACCAGTGAAGCTTTCTTT. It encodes CSAADRAQTSEAFF.

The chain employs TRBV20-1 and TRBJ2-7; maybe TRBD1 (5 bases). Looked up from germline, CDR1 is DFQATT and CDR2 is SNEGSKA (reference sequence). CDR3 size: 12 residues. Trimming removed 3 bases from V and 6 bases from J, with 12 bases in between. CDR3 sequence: CSASLGPGEQYF. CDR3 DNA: TGCAGTGCTAGCTTGGGGCCGGGCGAGCAGTACTTC.

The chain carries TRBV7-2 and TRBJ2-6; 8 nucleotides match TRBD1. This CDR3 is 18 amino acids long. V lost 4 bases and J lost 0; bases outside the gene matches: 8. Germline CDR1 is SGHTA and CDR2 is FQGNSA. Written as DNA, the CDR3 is TGTGCCAGCAGCTCTTTGGGGACAGGCCCCTCTGGGGCCAACGTCCTGACTTTC. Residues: CASSSLGTGPSGANVLTF.

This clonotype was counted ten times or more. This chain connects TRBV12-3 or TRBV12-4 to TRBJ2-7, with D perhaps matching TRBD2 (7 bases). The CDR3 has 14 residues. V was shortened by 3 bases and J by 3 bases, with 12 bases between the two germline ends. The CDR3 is CASSFGGQRYEQYF. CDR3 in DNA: TGTGCCAGCAGTTTCGGGGGGCAGCGCTACGAGCAGTACTTC.

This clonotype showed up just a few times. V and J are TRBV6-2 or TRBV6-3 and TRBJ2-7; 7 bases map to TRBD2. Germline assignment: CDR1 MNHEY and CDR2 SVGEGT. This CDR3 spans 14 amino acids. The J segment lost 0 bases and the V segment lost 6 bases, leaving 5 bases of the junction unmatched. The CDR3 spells CASRLAGDSYEQYF. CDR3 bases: TGTGCCAGCAGATTGGCGGGGGACTCCTACGAGCAGTACTTC.